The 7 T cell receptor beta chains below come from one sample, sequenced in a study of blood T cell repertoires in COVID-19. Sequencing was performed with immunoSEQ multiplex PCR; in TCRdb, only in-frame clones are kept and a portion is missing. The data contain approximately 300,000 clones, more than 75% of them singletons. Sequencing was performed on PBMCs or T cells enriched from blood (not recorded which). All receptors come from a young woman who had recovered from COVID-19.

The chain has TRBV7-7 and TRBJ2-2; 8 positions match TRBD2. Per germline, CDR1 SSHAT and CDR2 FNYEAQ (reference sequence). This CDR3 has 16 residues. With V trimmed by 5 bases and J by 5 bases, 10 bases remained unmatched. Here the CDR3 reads CASSPGRSGRTGELFF. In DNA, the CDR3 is TGTGCCAGCAGCCCCGGACGCAGCGGGAGAACCGGGGAGCTGTTTTTT.

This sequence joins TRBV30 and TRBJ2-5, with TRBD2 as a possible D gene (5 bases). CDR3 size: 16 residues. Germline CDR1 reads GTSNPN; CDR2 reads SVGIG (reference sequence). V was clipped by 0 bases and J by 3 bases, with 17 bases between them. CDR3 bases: TGTGCCTGGAGTGTTTGGGGAGATAGGTCTGAAGAGACCCAGTACTTC. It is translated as CAWSVWGDRSEETQYF.

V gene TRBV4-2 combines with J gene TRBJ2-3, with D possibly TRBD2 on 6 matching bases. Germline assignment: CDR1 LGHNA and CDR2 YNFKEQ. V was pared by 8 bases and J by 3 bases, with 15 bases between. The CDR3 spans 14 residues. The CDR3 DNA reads TGTGCCAGCGGAGGGCCAGGTGAGACAGATACGCAGTATTTT. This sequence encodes CASGGPGETDTQYF.

In nucleotides, the CDR3 is TGTGCCAGCAGTTTACTTTACAGGGGGGACACTGAAGCTTTCTTT. It translates to CASSLLYRGDTEAFF. The chain joins TRBV28 to TRBJ1-1, with TRBD1 matching 8 bases. The length of the CDR3 is 15 residues. Germline V CDR1 and CDR2: MDHEN, SYDVKM. The V gene end was trimmed by 2 bases and the J gene end by 3 bases; junction bases not matched to a gene: 5.

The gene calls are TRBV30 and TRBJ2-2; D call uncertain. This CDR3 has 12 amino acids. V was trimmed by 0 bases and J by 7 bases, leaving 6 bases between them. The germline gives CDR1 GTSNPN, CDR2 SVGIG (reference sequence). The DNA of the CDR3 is TGTGCCTGGAGTGTCGTAATCGGGGAGCTGTTTTTT. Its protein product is CAWSVVIGELFF.

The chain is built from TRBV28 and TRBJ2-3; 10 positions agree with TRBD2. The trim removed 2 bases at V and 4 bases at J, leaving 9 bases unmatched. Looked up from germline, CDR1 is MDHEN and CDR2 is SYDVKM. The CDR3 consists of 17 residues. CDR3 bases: TGTGCCAGCAGTTTAGAAGCCCTAGCGGGAGTGGCAGATACGCAGTATTTT. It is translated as CASSLEALAGVADTQYF.

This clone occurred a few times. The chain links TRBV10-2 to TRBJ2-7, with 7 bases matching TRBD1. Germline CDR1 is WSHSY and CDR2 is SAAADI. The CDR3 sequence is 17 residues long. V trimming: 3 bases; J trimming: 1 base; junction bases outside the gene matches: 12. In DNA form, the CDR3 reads TGCGCCAGCAGTGAACTTCCTGGGGCAGGGGGTTCCTACGAGCAGTACTTC. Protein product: CASSELPGAGGSYEQYF.